These T cell receptor beta chains were read from a single sample in a study of control samples from healthy donors and cancer patients. Sequenced by immunoSEQ multiplex PCR; TCRdb stores in-frame clones only, minus some. The sample contains some 130,000 clones, roughly 95% of which appear only once. Sequenced input: blood. The receptors shown here come from a man in his thirties or forties in good health. CDR3s include the opening cysteine and the closing phenylalanine or tryptophan. The D gene is left open where the match is weak. Size is stated for part of the rows, as once, few or many counts, or as a class when the clone is expanded.

j_call	clone_size	d_call	v_call	cdr3_aa	cdr3_nt
TRBJ1-4	-	TRBD1	TRBV20-1	CSASGGTGSTNEKLFF	TGCAGTGCTAGTGGAGGGACAGGGTCAACTAATGAAAAACTGTTTTTT
TRBJ1-3	-	-	TRBV5-6	CASSVVWRDSGNTIYF	TGTGCCAGCAGCGTGGTATGGCGGGACTCTGGAAACACCATATATTTT
TRBJ1-6	-	-	TRBV19	CASTGAGRSPLHF	TGTGCCAGTACCGGGGCGGGGAGGTCACCCCTCCACTTT
TRBJ2-7	-	-	TRBV15	CATSRGMSGRPYEQYF	TGTGCCACCAGCAGAGGGATGAGTGGCAGACCCTACGAGCAGTACTTC
TRBJ2-2	-	-	TRBV29-1	CSARTGFTGELFF	TGCAGCGCACGAACAGGGTTCACCGGGGAGCTGTTTTTT
TRBJ2-3	-	-	TRBV29-1	CSVTRLRTDTQYF	TGCAGCGTTACGAGACTCCGCACAGATACGCAGTATTTT
TRBJ2-7	-	-	TRBV6-5	CASTTGAHPDEQYF	TGTGCCAGCACTACGGGGGCCCACCCCGACGAGCAGTACTTC
TRBJ1-1	once	TRBD1	TRBV5-1	CASSADRGEVRTEAFF	TGCGCCAGCAGCGCTGACAGGGGTGAAGTAAGGACTGAAGCTTTCTTT
TRBJ2-1	-	-	TRBV6-5	CASSYRTASAEQFF	TGTGCCAGCAGTTACAGGACAGCATCGGCCGAGCAGTTCTTC
TRBJ2-3	-	TRBD2	TRBV7-2	CASSLAASGGRTDTQYF	TGTGCCAGCAGCTTAGCGGCGAGCGGGGGGAGGACAGATACGCAGTATTTT
TRBJ2-7	-	-	TRBV4-1	CASSQDLRSSYEQYF	TGCGCCAGCAGCCAAGATCTGCGGAGCTCCTACGAGCAGTACTTC
TRBJ2-7	-	-	TRBV6-2/TRBV6-3	CASSYTPGTEQYF	TGTGCCAGCAGTTACACCCCCGGAACGGAGCAGTACTTC
TRBJ1-2	-	TRBD1	TRBV4-1	CASSQAGTGSNYGYTF	TGCGCCAGCAGCCAGGCCGGGACAGGGTCTAACTATGGCTACACCTTC
TRBJ2-3	-	-	TRBV12-3/TRBV12-4	CASSTRGTDTQYF	TGTGCCAGCAGTACACGAGGAACAGATACGCAGTATTTT
TRBJ2-7	-	-	TRBV10-3	CAISESEVSYEQYF	TGTGCCATCAGTGAGTCAGAGGTTTCCTACGAGCAGTACTTC
TRBJ1-1	once	-	TRBV5-4	CASSPGRTNTEAFF	TGTGCCAGCAGCCCGGGACGGACGAACACTGAAGCTTTCTTT
TRBJ2-2	-	-	TRBV19	CASSIVVSNTGELFF	TGTGCCAGTAGTATAGTTGTGTCGAACACCGGGGAGCTGTTTTTT
TRBJ2-3	-	-	TRBV28	CASSFRGEDTDTQYF	TGTGCCAGCAGTTTTAGAGGGGAGGACACAGATACGCAGTATTTT
TRBJ2-3	once	-	TRBV6-2/TRBV6-3	CASSVPSNLGTDTQYF	TGTGCCAGCAGTGTGCCCTCCAATTTAGGCACAGATACGCAGTATTTT
TRBJ2-7	-	-	TRBV6-2/TRBV6-3	CASSYSTPDYEQYF	TGTGCCAGCAGTTACTCGACTCCAGACTACGAGCAGTACTTC
TRBJ2-1	-	TRBD1	TRBV24-1	CATSDPGTGGLNEQFF	TGTGCCACCAGTGACCCCGGGACAGGGGGCCTCAATGAGCAGTTCTTC
TRBJ2-5	-	TRBD2	TRBV7-6	CASSQPYSGGQETQYF	TGTGCCAGCAGCCAACCCTATAGCGGGGGGCAAGAGACCCAGTACTTC
TRBJ2-7	-	-	TRBV12-3/TRBV12-4	CASSLRSPEQYF	TGTGCCAGCAGCCTAAGAAGCCCTGAGCAGTACTTC
TRBJ1-2	-	-	TRBV28	CASSSLGRAEANYGYTF	TGTGCCAGCAGTTCACTGGGTAGGGCTGAAGCTAACTATGGCTACACCTTC
TRBJ1-6	-	-	TRBV3-1/TRBV3-2	CASSQDPLELSAPLHF	TGTGCCAGCAGCCAAGATCCCCTTGAGTTATCAGCACCCCTCCACTTT
TRBJ2-2	-	TRBD2	TRBV27	CASSYDGGSTGELFF	TGTGCCAGCAGCTATGACGGGGGGAGCACCGGGGAGCTGTTTTTT
TRBJ1-1	-	-	TRBV12-5	CASGLGGNTEAFF	TGTGCTAGTGGTTTAGGAGGGAACACTGAAGCTTTCTTT
TRBJ2-2	-	-	TRBV7-9	CASSFWRGRTGELFF	TGTGCCAGCAGCTTTTGGAGGGGACGCACCGGGGAGCTGTTTTTT
TRBJ2-7	once	-	TRBV3-1/TRBV3-2	CASKSRANPGGFTYEQYF	TGTGCCAGCAAATCCCGGGCAAATCCCGGAGGATTTACTTACGAGCAGTACTTC
TRBJ1-6	-	-	TRBV9	CASSAPQRDGEENSPLHF	TGTGCCAGCAGCGCTCCCCAACGGGACGGTGAAGAGAATTCACCCCTCCACTTT
TRBJ1-4	-	-	TRBV4-3	CASSQDSRSYATNEKLFF	TGCGCCAGCAGCCAAGATTCTCGCTCCTATGCAACTAATGAAAAACTGTTTTTT
TRBJ2-3	once	-	TRBV9	CASSVGGGDTQYF	TGTGCCAGCAGCGTAGGAGGGGGAGATACGCAGTATTTT
TRBJ1-4	-	-	TRBV6-1	CASSELQGSNEKLFF	TGTGCCAGCAGTGAATTGCAGGGGTCTAATGAAAAACTGTTTTTT
TRBJ2-5	-	-	TRBV7-9	CASSFGQGGETQYF	TGTGCCAGCAGCTTCGGGCAGGGTGGAGAGACCCAGTACTTC
TRBJ1-2	few	-	TRBV2	CASSESQTGYTF	TGTGCCAGCAGTGAGAGTCAAACGGGCTACACCTTC
TRBJ2-1	-	-	TRBV19	CASSTGAVWAYNEQFF	TGTGCCAGTAGTACGGGGGCTGTATGGGCTTACAATGAGCAGTTCTTC
TRBJ1-1	-	-	TRBV29-1	CSVVHFWDTEAFF	TGCAGCGTCGTTCACTTCTGGGACACTGAAGCTTTCTTT